This T cell receptor beta chain was sequenced during a study of CD8+ T cells in alopecia areata. Across the study: Patients remained on tofacitinib for 6 to 18 months and then went 6 months without it.

Following extraction, RNA underwent reverse transcription to cDNA, which served as the sequencing template. Method: immunoSEQ multiplex PCR; TCRdb's copy keeps in-frame clones and lacks some. The sample carries 150,000 to 200,000 clones, over 55% recorded once. This clone has more than one count but fewer than ten. The treatment here: oral pan-JAK inhibitor, 5-10 mg twice daily. Per germline, CDR1 LNHNV and CDR2 YYDKDF (reference sequence). This CDR3 has 14 residues. Trimming took off 3 bases at V and 4 bases at J, with 12 bases between the two ends. The sequencing here drew on CD4+ T cells sorted from blood, taken at week 24, from a patient treated with tofacitinib. This receptor was identified in a human donor with alopecia areata. The chain joins TRBV15 to TRBJ1-2; a weak D match, TRBD1 (5 bases). The CDR3 loop reads CATSRGTDSYGYTF. The CDR3 nucleotides read TGTGCCACCAGCAGGGGAACCGACAGCTATGGCTACACCTTC.